Shown below are 25 T cell receptor beta chains from a single sample sequenced in a study of T cells after yellow fever vaccination. MiXCR, applied by TCRdb to the 5' RACE reads, yields one record per CDR3 protein. The table shows about 400,000 distinct CDR3 sequences, with over 5% occurring only once. The sequenced sample was PBMCs, obtained 5 days after the yellow fever booster vaccination. These receptors all come from a man aged 25 to 40 who received the YFV17D yellow fever vaccine.

This clonotype was observed many times. The genes are TRBV9 and TRBJ2-3; TRBD2 aligns across 11 bases. Trimming at V came to 0 bases and at J to 4 bases, leaving 13 bases not matched to a gene. This CDR3 is built from 19 residues. The germline CDR1 and CDR2 sequences are SGDLS and YYNGEE. CDR3 sequence: CASSVVSGTSGSMADTQYF. CDR3 nucleotides: TGTGCCAGCAGCGTAGTATCCGGTACTAGCGGGAGTATGGCAGATACGCAGTATTTT. The full variable domain, in which reference TRBV9 and TRBJ2-3 provide the parts outside the CDR3, is DSGVTQTPKHLITATGQRVTLRCSPRSGDLSVYWYQQSLDQGLQFLIQYYNGEERAKGNILERFSAQQFPDLHSELNLSSLELGDSALYFCASSVVSGTSGSMADTQYFGPGTRLTVL.

The V and J genes are TRBV25-1 and TRBJ2-2; 7 nucleotides align to TRBD2. CDR1 and CDR2 from the germline V gene are MGHDK and SYGVNS. With V trimmed by 5 bases and J by 1 base, 7 bases remained unmatched. The CDR3 has 16 amino acids. CDR3 sequence (DNA): TGTGCCAGCAGTCCAGCAGCTAGCGGGAACACCGGGGAGCTGTTTTTT. This encodes CASSPAASGNTGELFF.

The CDR3 nucleotides read TGTGCCAGCAGCTTAGGGGGGGCAGCGGATAGGCTGTTTTTT. It specifies CASSLGGAADRLFF. V is TRBV7-2 and J is TRBJ1-4; TRBD1 is a possible D gene (6 bases). Germline CDR1 is SGHTA and CDR2 is FQGNSA. CDR3 length: 14 amino acids. The V end was cut by 1 base, the J end by 14 bases, with 17 bases between.

This clonotype was observed a few times. DNA for the CDR3: TGTGCCAGCAGCTTGGCAGGGGCTGGAAATACGCAGTATTTT. Translation: CASSLAGAGNTQYF. The genes are TRBV5-4 and TRBJ2-3; the D gene is possibly TRBD1 (6 bases). This CDR3 comprises 14 residues. The germline CDR1 and CDR2 sequences are SGHNT and YYREEE (reference sequence). V lost 0 bases and J 7 bases, leaving 12 bases between the germline ends.

There are many counts of this clonotype. This chain connects TRBV30 to TRBJ1-3; D ambiguous. Between the trimmed V and J ends, which lost 1 base and 4 bases, there was a span of 17 bases. The CDR3 is 16 residues long. The V gene's germline CDR1 is GTSNPN and CDR2 SVGIG (reference sequence). The CDR3 DNA follows: TGTGCCTGGAGTGCCGCAGTGTGGGCGCGGGGAAACACCATATATTTT. Its protein product is CAWSAAVWARGNTIYF.

The sample holds a few counts of this clonotype. The chain joins TRBV4-2 to TRBJ1-2, with D possibly being TRBD1 (5 bases). V was shortened by 5 bases and J by 8 bases, with 24 bases between the two germline ends. Germline V CDR1 and CDR2: LGHNA, YNFKEQ. CDR3 size: 16 residues. The CDR3 DNA reads TGTGCCAGCAGCGTGAACTCCAGGGCCAACGAGGGCGGCTACACCTTC. Protein: CASSVNSRANEGGYTF.

The table lists this clonotype with many counts. The genes are TRBV11-2 and TRBJ2-7; no clear D. CDR3 size: 14 residues. Germline V gene data show CDR1 as SGHAT and CDR2 as FQNNGV. The germline V and J ends were trimmed by 5 bases and 1 base, with 12 bases remaining between them. CDR3 sequence (DNA): TGTGCCAGCAGCCAGCTACCAGAATCCTACGAGCAGTACTTC. It codes for CASSQLPESYEQYF.

This clonotype was detected ten times or more. V usage is TRBV4-3 and J usage is TRBJ2-1; 8 bases fit TRBD2. This CDR3 spans 15 amino acids. The germline V gene encodes CDR1 LGHNA and CDR2 YSLEER. V trimming: 4 bases; J trimming: 7 bases; junction bases outside the gene matches: 9. In DNA, the CDR3 is TGCGCCAGCAGCCTTGACGGGAGGGCCAATAATGAGCAGTTCTTC. This encodes CASSLDGRANNEQFF.

This clonotype was observed many times. The chain recombines TRBV11-3 with TRBJ2-1; 7 nucleotides match TRBD2. Germline V CDR1 and CDR2: SGHNT, YENEEA. The CDR3 covers 16 residues. J was trimmed by 7 bases and V by 5 bases; bases with no gene match: 14. The CDR3 sequence: CASSLKSGTGLNEQFF. The CDR3 coding sequence is TGTGCCAGCAGCCTCAAAAGCGGGACCGGGCTGAATGAGCAGTTCTTC.

The rearrangement links TRBV12-5 to TRBJ2-1; 9 bases agree with TRBD2. CDR1 and CDR2 from the germline V gene are LGHNT and FRNRAP. The junction had 9 bases not matched to a gene; V was cut back by 1 base and J by 8 bases. The CDR3 length is 16 residues. The CDR3 region is CASGLELSGSRDEQFF. The CDR3 nucleotides are TGTGCTAGTGGTTTGGAGCTTAGCGGGAGTAGGGATGAGCAGTTCTTC.

The CDR3 spells CASRSRDTYSGNTIYF. The CDR3, as DNA: TGTGCCAGCAGAAGCCGGGACACCTACTCTGGAAACACCATATATTTT. The chain carries TRBV12-3 or TRBV12-4 and TRBJ1-3, with D perhaps TRBD1 (6 bases). The CDR3 contains 16 residues. V lost 6 bases and J 0 bases, leaving 15 bases between the germline ends.

This clonotype came up many times. The J gene is TRBJ1-3, the V gene TRBV12-3 or TRBV12-4, with D unclear. Trimming removed 11 bases at V and 1 base at J, with 6 bases between. This CDR3 spans 11 amino acids. The CDR3 spells CALMSGNTIYF. The CDR3 DNA is TGTGCCCTGATGTCTGGAAACACCATATATTTT.

This clonotype was counted at least ten times. This chain joins TRBV7-2 and TRBJ2-5; TRBD2 might be the D (6 bases). This CDR3 region has 13 residues. Germline V CDR1 and CDR2: SGHTA, FQGNSA. V was cut by 1 base and J by 5 bases, with 8 bases left in between. The CDR3: CASSLGGVETQYF. CDR3 DNA: TGTGCCAGCAGCTTAGGGGGGGTGGAGACCCAGTACTTC. The full variable domain, rest sourced from reference TRBV7-2 and TRBJ2-5, is GAGVSQSPSNKVTEKGKDVELRCDPISGHTALYWYRQSLGQGLEFLIYFQGNSAPDKSGLPSDRFSAERTGGSVSTLTIQRTQQEDSAVYLCASSLGGVETQYFGPGTRLLVL.

This clonotype was recorded many times. The chain is built from TRBV15 and TRBJ2-1; 8 bases are a match to TRBD1. The germline gives CDR1 LNHNV, CDR2 YYDKDF (reference sequence). CDR3 length: 14 residues. V lost 3 bases and J lost 7; bases outside the gene matches: 5. Written as DNA, the CDR3 is TGTGCCACCAGCAGGGACAGGGTCCAAAATGAGCAGTTCTTC. The encoded protein is CATSRDRVQNEQFF.

Many counts were recorded for this clonotype. J is TRBJ1-1 and V is TRBV27, with 8 positions matching TRBD1. V trimming: 1 base; J trimming: 6 bases; junction bases outside the gene matches: 19. This CDR3 comprises 19 residues. Germline assignment: CDR1 MNHEY and CDR2 SMNVEV (reference sequence). CDR3: CASSLLSRRGRPESAEAFF. CDR3 bases: TGTGCCAGCAGTTTATTATCCCGCAGGGGGCGGCCAGAAAGCGCTGAAGCTTTCTTT.

V and J are TRBV20-1 and TRBJ2-7, with TRBD2 as a possible D gene (6 bases). The CDR3 loop spans 12 amino acids. Germline V gene lookup returns CDR1 DFQATT and CDR2 SNEGSKA (reference sequence). V lost 6 bases and J 8 bases, leaving 17 bases between the germline ends. The CDR3 loop is CSAHVLANQQYF. CDR3 DNA sequence: TGCAGTGCCCACGTGCTAGCGAACCAGCAGTACTTC.

This clonotype was detected many times. The genes are TRBV9 and TRBJ2-2, with D unresolved. The CDR3 has 12 residues. The V gene's germline CDR1 is SGDLS and CDR2 YYNGEE. The V end was cut by 0 bases, the J end by 4 bases, with 1 base between. CDR3 DNA sequence: TGTGCCAGCAGCGTAGGCACCGGGGAGCTGTTTTTT. It yields the protein CASSVGTGELFF. The full variable domain, in which reference TRBV9 and TRBJ2-2 provide the parts outside the CDR3, is DSGVTQTPKHLITATGQRVTLRCSPRSGDLSVYWYQQSLDQGLQFLIQYYNGEERAKGNILERFSAQQFPDLHSELNLSSLELGDSALYFCASSVGTGELFFGEGSRLTVL.

There are a few counts of this clonotype. The chain combines TRBV12-3 or TRBV12-4 with TRBJ2-6; no firm D call. This CDR3 spans 16 amino acids. Trimming shortened V by 3 bases and J by 2 bases, and 11 bases separated the two germline ends. Here the CDR3 DNA reads TGTGCCAGCAGTTTGTCCGAGGTGGCTGGGGCCAACGTCCTGACTTTC. It codes for CASSLSEVAGANVLTF.

This clonotype was picked up a small number of times. The J gene is TRBJ2-4, the V gene TRBV20-1; 8 bases line up with TRBD1. CDR1 and CDR2 (germline): DFQATT, SNEGSKA (reference sequence). The junction had 10 bases not matched to a gene; V was cut back by 5 bases and J by 7 bases. This CDR3 spans 14 amino acids. CDR3 DNA: TGCAGTGCTGGCCCAGGGGGCGCCCGGAACATTCAGTACTTC. Its translation: CSAGPGGARNIQYF.

In its sample, this clonotype was seen a few times. J is TRBJ2-1 and V is TRBV9; possibly TRBD2 for D (6 bases). The germline CDR1 and CDR2 sequences are SGDLS and YYNGEE. The length of the CDR3 is 15 residues. The germline V and J ends were trimmed by 0 bases and 9 bases, with 16 bases remaining between them. The CDR3 loop is CASSVEGLPRGEQFF. The CDR3 region has the DNA TGTGCCAGCAGCGTAGAGGGACTCCCAAGGGGTGAGCAGTTCTTC.

At least ten counts were recorded for this clonotype. The rearrangement links TRBV28 to TRBJ1-5; D is undetermined. V lost 3 bases to trimming and J lost 6 bases, with 18 bases between them. CDR3 size: 16 residues. Germline CDR1 MDHEN, CDR2 SYDVKM. The CDR3 is CASSFGMTIEGQPQHF. In DNA, the CDR3 is TGTGCCAGCAGTTTCGGTATGACGATTGAAGGTCAGCCCCAGCATTTT.

The chain links TRBV5-1 to TRBJ2-1; no firm D call. Trimming took off 0 bases at V and 14 bases at J, with 12 bases between the two ends. The CDR3 runs 12 residues. The V gene's germline CDR1 is SGHRS and CDR2 YFSETQ. In DNA, the CDR3 is TGCGCCAGCAGCTTGGCCCGTGGGGAAAAGTTCTTC. Translating gives CASSLARGEKFF.

This clonotype was detected only a few times. This chain uses TRBV19 with TRBJ2-5; the D is unclear. The V gene's germline CDR1 is LNHDA and CDR2 SQIVND (reference sequence). The CDR3 runs to 14 residues. V was shortened by 10 bases and J by 2 bases, with 17 bases between the two germline ends. This CDR3 reads CATLGIMKQETQYF. Here the CDR3 DNA reads TGTGCCACCCTAGGCATAATGAAACAAGAGACCCAGTACTTC. The complete variable domain, with remaining parts taken from reference TRBV19 and TRBJ2-5, reads DGGITQSPKYLFRKEGQNVTLSCEQNLNHDAMYWYRQDPGQGLRLIYYSQIVNDFQKGDIAEGYSVSREKKESFPLTVTSAQKNPTAFYLCATLGIMKQETQYFGPGTRLLVL.

This CDR3 is CASSVERGVPPDTQYF. Here the CDR3 DNA reads TGTGCCAGCAGCGTAGAGCGGGGAGTGCCCCCAGATACGCAGTATTTT. The chain uses TRBV9 and TRBJ2-3; 7 nucleotides align to TRBD2. The CDR3 spans 16 residues. V lost 0 bases to trimming and J lost 4 bases; unmatched junction nucleotides: 8. In germline, CDR1 is SGDLS, CDR2 YYNGEE.

V usage is TRBV5-5 and J usage is TRBJ1-3; D is unresolved. This CDR3 contains 15 residues. The germline CDR1 and CDR2 sequences are SGHKS and YYEKEE (reference sequence). Deletions cut 4 bases from V and 2 bases from J, with 13 bases between. The CDR3 DNA is TGTGCCAGCAGCGCGGACCAGACAACTGGAAACACCATATATTTT. This translates into CASSADQTTGNTIYF.